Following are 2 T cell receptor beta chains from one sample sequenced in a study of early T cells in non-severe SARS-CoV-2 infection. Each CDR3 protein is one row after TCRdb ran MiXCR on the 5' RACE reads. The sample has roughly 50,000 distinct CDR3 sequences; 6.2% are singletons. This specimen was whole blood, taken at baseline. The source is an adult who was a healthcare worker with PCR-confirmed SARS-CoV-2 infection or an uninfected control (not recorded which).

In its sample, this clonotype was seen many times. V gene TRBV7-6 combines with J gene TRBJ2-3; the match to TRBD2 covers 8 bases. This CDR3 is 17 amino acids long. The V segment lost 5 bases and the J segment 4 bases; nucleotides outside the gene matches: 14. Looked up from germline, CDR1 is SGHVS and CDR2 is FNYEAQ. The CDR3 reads CASSRGIAGPSADTQYF. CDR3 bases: TGTGCCAGCAGCCGAGGGATAGCGGGGCCTTCTGCAGATACGCAGTATTTT.

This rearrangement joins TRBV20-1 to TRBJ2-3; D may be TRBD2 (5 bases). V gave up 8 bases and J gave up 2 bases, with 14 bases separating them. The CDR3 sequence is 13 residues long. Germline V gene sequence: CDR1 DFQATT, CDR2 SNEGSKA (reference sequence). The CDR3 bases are TGCAGTAGTCAGCGGAGGAACACAGATACGCAGTATTTT. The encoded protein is CSSQRRNTDTQYF.